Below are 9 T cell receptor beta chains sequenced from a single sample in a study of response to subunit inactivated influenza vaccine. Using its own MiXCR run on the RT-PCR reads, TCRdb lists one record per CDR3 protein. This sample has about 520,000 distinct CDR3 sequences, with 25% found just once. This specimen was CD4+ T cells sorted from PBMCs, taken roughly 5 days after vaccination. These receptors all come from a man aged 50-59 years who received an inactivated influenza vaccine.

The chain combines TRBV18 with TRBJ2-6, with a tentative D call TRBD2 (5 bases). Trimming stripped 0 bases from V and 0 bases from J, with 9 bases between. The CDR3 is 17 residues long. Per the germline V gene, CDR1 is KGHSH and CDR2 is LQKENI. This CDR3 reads CASSPPSGNSGANVLTF. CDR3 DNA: TGTGCCAGCTCACCACCCTCCGGGAACTCTGGGGCCAACGTCCTGACTTTC.

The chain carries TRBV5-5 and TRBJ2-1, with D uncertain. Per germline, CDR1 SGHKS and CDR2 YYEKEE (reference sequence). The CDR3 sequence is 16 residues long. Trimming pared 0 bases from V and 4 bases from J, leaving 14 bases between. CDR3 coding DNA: TGTGCCAGCAGCTTGGATTCTGGGGAACCTTACAATGAGCAGTTCTTC. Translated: CASSLDSGEPYNEQFF. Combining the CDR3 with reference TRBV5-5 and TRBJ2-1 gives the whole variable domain DAGVTQSPTHLIKTRGQQVTLRCSPISGHKSVSWYQQVLGQGPQFIFQYYEKEERGRGNFPDRFSARQFPNYSSELNVNALLLGDSALYLCASSLDSGEPYNEQFFGPGTRLTVL.

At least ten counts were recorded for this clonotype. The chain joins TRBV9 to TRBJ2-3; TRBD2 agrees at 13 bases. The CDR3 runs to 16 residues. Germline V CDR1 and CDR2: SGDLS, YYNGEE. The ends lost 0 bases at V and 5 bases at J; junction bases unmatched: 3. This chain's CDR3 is CASSVGLAGGGDTQYF. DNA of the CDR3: TGTGCCAGCAGCGTAGGACTAGCGGGAGGTGGAGATACGCAGTATTTT. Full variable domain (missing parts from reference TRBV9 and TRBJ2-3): DSGVTQTPKHLITATGQRVTLRCSPRSGDLSVYWYQQSLDQGLQFLIQYYNGEERAKGNILERFSAQQFPDLHSELNLSSLELGDSALYFCASSVGLAGGGDTQYFGPGTRLTVL.

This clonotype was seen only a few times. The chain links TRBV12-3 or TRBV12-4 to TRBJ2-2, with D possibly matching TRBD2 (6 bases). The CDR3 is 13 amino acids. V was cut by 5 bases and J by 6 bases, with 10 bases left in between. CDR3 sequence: CASSLREAGELFF. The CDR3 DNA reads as TGTGCCAGCAGTCTCAGGGAGGCCGGGGAGCTGTTTTTT.

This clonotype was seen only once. In nucleotides, the CDR3 is TGTGCCAGCAGCTTGAGGACCCAGGGGACTGAAGCTTTCTTT. It codes for CASSLRTQGTEAFF. The chain recombines TRBV3-1 with TRBJ1-1; maybe TRBD1 (6 bases). There are 14 residues in the CDR3. Per the germline V gene, CDR1 is LGHDT and CDR2 is YNNKEL (reference sequence). The germline V and J ends were trimmed by 5 bases and 5 bases, with 15 bases remaining between them.

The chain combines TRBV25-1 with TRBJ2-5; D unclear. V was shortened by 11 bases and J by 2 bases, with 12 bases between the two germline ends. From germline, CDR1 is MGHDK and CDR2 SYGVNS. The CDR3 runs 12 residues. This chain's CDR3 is CARLCGQETQYF. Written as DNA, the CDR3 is TGTGCCCGGCTCTGCGGACAAGAGACCCAGTACTTC. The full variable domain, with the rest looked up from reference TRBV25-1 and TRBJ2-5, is EADIYQTPRYLVIGTGKKITLECSQTMGHDKMYWYQQDPGMELHLIHYSYGVNSTEKGDLSSESTVSRIRTEHFPLTLESARPSHTSQYLCARLCGQETQYFGPGTRLLVL.

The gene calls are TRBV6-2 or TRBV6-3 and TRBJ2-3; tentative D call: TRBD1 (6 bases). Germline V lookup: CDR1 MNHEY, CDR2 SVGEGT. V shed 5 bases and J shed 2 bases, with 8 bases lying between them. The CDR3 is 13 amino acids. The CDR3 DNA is TGTGCCAGCAGTCGGGACAACACAGATACGCAGTATTTT. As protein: CASSRDNTDTQYF.

Here the CDR3 reads CASSAYSTGDTQYF. The CDR3 region has the DNA TGTGCCAGCAGTGCCTACTCAACGGGTGATACGCAGTATTTT. This chain joins TRBV25-1 and TRBJ2-3, with D uncertain. Looked up from germline, CDR1 is MGHDK and CDR2 is SYGVNS. V gave up 4 bases and J gave up 6 bases, with 14 bases separating them. The CDR3 is 14 residues long.

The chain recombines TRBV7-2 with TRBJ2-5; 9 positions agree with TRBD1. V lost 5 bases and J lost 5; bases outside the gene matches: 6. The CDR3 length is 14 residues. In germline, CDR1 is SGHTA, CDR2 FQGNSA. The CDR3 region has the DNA TGTGCCAGCAGCCCGACAGGGGGTAGGGAGACCCAGTACTTC. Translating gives CASSPTGGRETQYF.